This T cell receptor (beta chain) emerged from a study of cytomegalovirus exposure and HLA in healthy donors. Germline-derived CDR1 and CDR2 are SEHNR and FQNEAQ (reference sequence). Trimming took off 7 bases at V and 4 bases at J, with 13 bases between the two ends. This CDR3 has 14 amino acids. PCR involved 60 Vbeta and 13 Jbeta primers. The table came from immunoSEQ multiplex PCR; TCRdb's copy has only in-frame clones and leaves some out. The table shows under 200,000 clones, with over 75% occurring only once. This chain joins TRBV7-9 and TRBJ1-4; the D gene is possibly TRBD1 (6 bases). Sequenced material: PBMCs. This TCR was sampled from a man aged 50 to 60 in good health and CMV-seropositive. This chain's CDR3 is CASTSGQVNEKLFF. CDR3 nucleotides: TGTGCCAGCACCTCGGGACAAGTTAATGAAAAACTGTTTTTT.